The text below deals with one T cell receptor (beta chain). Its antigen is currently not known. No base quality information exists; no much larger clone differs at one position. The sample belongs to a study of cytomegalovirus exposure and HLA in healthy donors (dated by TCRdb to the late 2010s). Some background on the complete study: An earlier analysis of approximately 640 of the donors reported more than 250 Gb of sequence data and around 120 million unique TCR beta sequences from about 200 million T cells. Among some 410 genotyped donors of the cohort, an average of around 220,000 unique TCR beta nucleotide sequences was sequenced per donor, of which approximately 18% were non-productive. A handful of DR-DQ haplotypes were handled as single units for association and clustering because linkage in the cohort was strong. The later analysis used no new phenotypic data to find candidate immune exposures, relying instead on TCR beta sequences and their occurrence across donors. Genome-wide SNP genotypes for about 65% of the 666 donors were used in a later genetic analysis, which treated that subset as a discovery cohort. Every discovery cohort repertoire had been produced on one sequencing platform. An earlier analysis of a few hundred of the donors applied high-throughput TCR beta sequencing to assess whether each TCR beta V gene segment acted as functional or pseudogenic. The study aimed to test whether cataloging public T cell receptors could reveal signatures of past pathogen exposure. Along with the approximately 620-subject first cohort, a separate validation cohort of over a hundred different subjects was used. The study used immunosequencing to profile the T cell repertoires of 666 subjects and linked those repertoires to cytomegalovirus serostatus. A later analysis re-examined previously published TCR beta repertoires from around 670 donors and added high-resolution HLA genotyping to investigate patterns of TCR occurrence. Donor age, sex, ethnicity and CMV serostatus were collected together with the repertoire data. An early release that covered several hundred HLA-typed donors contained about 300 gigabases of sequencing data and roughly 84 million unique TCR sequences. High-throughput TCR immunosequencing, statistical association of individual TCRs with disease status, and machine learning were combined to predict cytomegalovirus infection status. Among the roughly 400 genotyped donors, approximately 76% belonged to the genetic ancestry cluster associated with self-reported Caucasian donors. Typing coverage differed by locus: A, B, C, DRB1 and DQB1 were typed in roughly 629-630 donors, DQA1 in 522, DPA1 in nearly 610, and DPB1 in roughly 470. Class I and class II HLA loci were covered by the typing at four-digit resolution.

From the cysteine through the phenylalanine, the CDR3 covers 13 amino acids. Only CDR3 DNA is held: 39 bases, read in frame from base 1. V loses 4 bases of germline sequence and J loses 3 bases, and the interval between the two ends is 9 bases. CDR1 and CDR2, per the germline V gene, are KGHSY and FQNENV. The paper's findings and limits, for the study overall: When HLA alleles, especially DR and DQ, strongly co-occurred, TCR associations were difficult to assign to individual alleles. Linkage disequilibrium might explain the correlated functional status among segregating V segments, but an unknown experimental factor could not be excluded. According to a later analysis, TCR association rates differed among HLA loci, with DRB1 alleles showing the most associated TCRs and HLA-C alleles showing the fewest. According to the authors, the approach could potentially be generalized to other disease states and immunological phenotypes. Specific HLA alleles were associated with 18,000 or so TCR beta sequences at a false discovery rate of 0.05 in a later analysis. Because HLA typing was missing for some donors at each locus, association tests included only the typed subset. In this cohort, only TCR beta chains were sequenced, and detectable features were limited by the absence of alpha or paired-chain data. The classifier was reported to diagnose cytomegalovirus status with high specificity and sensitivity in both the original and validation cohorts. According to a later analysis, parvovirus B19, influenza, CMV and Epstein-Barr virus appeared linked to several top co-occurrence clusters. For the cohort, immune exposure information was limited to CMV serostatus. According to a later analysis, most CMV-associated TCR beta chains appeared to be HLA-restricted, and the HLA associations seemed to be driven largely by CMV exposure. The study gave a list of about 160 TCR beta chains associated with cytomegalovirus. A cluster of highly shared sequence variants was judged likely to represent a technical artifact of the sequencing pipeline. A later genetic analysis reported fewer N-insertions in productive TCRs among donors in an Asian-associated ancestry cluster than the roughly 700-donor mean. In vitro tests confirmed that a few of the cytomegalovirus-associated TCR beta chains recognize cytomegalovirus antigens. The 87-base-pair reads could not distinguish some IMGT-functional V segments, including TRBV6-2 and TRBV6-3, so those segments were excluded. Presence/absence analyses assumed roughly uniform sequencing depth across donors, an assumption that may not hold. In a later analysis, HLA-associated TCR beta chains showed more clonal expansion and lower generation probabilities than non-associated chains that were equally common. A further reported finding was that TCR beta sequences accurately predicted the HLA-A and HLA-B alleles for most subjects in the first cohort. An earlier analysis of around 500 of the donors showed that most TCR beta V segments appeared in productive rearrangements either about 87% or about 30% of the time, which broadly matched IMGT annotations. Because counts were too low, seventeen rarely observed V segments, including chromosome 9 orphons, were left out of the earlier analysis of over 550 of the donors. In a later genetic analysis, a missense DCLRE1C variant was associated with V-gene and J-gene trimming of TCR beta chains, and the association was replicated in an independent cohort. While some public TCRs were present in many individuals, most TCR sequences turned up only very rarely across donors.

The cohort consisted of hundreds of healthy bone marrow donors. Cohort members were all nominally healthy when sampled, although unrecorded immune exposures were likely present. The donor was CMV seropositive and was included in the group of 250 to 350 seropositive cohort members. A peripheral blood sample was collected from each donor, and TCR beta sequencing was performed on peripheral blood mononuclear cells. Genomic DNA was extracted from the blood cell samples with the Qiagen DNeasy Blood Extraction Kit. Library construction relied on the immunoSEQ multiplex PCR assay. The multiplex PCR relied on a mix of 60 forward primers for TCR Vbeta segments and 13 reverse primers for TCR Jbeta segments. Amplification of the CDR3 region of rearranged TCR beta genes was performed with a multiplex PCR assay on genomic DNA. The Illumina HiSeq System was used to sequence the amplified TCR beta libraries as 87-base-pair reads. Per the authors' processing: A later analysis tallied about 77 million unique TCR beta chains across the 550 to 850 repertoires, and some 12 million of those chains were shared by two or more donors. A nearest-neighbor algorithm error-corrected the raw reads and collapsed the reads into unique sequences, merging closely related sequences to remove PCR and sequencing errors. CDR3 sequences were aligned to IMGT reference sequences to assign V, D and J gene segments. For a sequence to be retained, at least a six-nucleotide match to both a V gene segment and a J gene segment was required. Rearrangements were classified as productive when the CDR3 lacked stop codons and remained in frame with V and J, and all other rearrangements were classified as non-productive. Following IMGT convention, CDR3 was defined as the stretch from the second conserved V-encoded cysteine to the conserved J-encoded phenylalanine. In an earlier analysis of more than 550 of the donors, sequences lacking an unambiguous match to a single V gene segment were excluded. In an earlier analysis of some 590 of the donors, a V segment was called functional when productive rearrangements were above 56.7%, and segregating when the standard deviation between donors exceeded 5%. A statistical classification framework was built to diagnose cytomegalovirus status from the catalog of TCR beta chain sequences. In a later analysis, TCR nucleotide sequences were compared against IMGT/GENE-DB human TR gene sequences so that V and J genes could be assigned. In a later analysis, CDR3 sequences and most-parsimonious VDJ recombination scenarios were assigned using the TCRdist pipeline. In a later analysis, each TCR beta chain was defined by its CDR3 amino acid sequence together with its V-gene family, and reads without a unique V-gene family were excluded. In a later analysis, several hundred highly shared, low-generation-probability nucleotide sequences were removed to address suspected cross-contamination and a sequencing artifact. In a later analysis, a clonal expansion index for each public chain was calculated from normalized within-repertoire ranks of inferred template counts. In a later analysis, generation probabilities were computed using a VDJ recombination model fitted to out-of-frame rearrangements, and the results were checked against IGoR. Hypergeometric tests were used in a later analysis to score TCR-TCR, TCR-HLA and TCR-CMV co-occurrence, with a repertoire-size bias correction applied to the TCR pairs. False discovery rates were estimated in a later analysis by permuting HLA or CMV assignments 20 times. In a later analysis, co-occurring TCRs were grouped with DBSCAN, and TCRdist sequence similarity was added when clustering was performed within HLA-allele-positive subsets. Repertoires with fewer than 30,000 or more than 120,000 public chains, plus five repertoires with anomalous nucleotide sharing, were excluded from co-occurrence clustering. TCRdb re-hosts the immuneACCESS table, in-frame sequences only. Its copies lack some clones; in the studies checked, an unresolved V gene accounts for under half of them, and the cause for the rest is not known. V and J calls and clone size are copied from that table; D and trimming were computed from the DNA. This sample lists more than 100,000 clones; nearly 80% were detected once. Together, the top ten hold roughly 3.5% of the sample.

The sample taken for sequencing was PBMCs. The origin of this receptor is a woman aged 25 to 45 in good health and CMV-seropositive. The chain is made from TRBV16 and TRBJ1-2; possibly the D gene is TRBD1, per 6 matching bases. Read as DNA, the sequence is TGTGCCAGCAGCCCACAGGGTGACTATGGCTACACCTTC. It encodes CASSPQGDYGYTF.